This note documents a single T cell receptor beta chain sequence. The study drew the donors from its approximately 130-subject validation cohort, separate from the approximately 700-subject first cohort. The table came from immunoSEQ multiplex PCR; TCRdb's copy has only in-frame clones and leaves some out. The sample shows 150,000 to 200,000 clones, about 81% of them seen only once. The record originates from a study of cytomegalovirus exposure and HLA in healthy donors. V lost 6 bases to trimming and J lost 7 bases; unmatched junction nucleotides: 5. Germline CDR1 reads MNHNS; CDR2 reads SASEGT. The CDR3 has 14 amino acids.

V is TRBV6-1 and J is TRBJ1-5; 11 bases align to TRBD1. This receptor was taken from a woman younger than 45 in good health and CMV-seronegative. Sequenced material: PBMCs. The CDR3 loop reads CASSGQGAGQPQHF. CDR3 nucleotides: TGTGCCAGCAGCGGACAGGGGGCAGGGCAGCCCCAGCATTTT.